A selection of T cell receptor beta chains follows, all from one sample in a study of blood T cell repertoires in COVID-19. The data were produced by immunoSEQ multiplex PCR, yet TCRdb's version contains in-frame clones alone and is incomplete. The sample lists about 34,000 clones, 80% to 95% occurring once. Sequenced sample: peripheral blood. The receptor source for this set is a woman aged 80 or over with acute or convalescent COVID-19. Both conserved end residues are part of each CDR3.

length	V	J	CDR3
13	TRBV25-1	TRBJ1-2	CASSDPLGDGYTF
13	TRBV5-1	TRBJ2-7	CASSWAGEGEQYF
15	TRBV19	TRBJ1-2	CASSRQGADDYGYTF
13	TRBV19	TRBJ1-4	CASSIREDEKLFF
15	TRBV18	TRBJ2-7	CASSPDRERIYEQYF
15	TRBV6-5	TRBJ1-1	CASTSEGGWNTEAFF
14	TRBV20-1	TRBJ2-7	CSASRAGLAYEQYF
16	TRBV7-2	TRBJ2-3	CASSPRGGLGTDTQYF
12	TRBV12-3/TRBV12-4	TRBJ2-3	CASSLSADTQYF
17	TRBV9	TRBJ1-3	CASSEARVTSSGNTIYF
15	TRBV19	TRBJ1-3	CASRVDRRTGNTIYF